This T cell receptor (beta chain) was captured by sequencing in a study of OX40 agonist ivuxolimab in advanced cancers. The wider study: Eligibility rules accepted prior anti-PD-1, anti-PD-L1 or anti-CTLA-4 therapy, and around 44% had some. One hepatocellular carcinoma and a couple of cutaneous melanoma patients partially responded.

A word on this clone: Its cognate antigen is unknown.

Method: immunoSEQ multiplex PCR; TCRdb's copy keeps in-frame clones and lacks some. The sample carries fewer than 85,000 clones, 85% to 90% recorded once. Trimming removed 2 bases from V and 4 bases from J, with 9 bases in between. The CDR3 contains 14 residues. CDR1 and CDR2 from the germline V gene are MNHEY and SMNVEV (reference sequence). General observations from the study: At doses 0.1 to 3.0 mg/kg, CD4+ and CD8+ clones expanded.

Source: CD4+ or CD8+ T cells sorted from blood, taken in a trial of the OX40 agonist ivuxolimab. This clonotype originated in an adult with an advanced solid tumor such as melanoma, head and neck, liver or kidney cancer. This chain uses TRBV27 with TRBJ1-5; perhaps TRBD1 as D (6 bases). The CDR3 DNA follows: TGTGCCAGCAGTTTAGGGGGCCGGAATCAGCCCCAGCATTTT. It encodes CASSLGGRNQPQHF.